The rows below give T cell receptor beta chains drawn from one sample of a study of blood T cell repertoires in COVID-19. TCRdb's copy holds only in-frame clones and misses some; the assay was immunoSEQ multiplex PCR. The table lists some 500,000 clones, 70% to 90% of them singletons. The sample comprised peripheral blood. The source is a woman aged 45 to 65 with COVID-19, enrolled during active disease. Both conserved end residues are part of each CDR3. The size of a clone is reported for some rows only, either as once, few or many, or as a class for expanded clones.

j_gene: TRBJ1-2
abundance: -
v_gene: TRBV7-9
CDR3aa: CASSYRDRERDGYTF

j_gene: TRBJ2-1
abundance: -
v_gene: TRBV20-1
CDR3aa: CSARVAQMQFF

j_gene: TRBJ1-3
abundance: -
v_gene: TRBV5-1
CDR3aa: CASSLELLRGPGNTIYF

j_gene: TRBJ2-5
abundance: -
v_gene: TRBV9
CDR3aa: CASSTGQGGTQYF

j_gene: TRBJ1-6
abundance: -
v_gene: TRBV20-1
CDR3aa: CSASGEWGSSYNSPLHF

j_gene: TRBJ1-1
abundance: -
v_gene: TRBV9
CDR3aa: CASSVGGGGPEAFF

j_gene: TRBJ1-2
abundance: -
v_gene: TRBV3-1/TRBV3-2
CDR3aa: CASSPSRQPNYGYTF

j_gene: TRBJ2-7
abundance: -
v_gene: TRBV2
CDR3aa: CASGGRASGEQYF

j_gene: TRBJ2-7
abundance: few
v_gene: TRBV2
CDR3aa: CASSAGTGSEQYF

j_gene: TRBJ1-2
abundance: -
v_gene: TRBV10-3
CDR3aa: CAISDRASGGYTF

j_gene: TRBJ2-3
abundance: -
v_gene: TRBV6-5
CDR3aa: CASSSGPGGADTQYF

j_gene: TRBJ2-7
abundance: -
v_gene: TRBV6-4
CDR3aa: CASSIDSSYEQYF

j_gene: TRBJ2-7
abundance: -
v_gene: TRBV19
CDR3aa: CASSMDLGHFYEQYF

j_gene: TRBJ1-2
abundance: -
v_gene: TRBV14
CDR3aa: CASSFDSRFYTF

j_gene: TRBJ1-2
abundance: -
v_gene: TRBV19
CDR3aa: CASGVGPDYGYTF

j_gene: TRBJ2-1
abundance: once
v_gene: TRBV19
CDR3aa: CASSMTSGANNEQFF

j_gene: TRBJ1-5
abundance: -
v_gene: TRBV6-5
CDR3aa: CASSRGRGNQPQHF

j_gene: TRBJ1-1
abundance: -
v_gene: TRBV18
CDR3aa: CASSPRSLEGFGTEAFF

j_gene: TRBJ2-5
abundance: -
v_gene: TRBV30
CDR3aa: CAWSRGGLQETQYF

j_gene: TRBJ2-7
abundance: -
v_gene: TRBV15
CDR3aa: CATSRTDRPSYEQYF

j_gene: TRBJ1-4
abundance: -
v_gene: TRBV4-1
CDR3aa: CASSQPGQGVKKLFF

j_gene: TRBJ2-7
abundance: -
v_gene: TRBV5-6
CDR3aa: CASSSYYEQYF

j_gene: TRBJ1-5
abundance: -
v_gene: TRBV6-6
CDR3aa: CASSYSTVAGQPQHF

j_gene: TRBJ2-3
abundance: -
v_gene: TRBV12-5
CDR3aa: CASGLVVLSGTDTQYF

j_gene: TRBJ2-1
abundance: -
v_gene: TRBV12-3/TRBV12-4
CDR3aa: CASTGRGADEQFF

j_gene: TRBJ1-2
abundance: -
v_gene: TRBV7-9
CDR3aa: CASSSRGLQGAGYGYTF

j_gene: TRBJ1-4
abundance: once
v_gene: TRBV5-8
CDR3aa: CASSFRTGGDREKLFF

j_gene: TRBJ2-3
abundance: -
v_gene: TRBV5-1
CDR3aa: CASSFALAGASQYF

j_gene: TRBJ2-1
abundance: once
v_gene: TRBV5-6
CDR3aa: CASSLGRGQGVGNEQFF

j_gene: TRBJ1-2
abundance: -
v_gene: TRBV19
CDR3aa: CASSIQGSDYGYTF

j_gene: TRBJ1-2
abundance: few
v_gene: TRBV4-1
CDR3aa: CASTERGSNYGYTF

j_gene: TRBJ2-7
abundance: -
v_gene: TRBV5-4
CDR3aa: CASSRPGAGDTYEQYF

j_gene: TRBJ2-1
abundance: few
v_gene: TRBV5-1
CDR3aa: CASSWYSGGLSYNEQFF

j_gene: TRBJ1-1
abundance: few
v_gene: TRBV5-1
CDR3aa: CASSFVQGTEAFF

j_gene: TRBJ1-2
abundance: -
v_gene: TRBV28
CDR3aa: CASRSGTGGDYGYTF

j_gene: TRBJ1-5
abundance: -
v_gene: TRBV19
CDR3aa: CASSRVSNQPQHF

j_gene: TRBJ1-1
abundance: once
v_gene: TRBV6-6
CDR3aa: CASSYAGANTEAFF

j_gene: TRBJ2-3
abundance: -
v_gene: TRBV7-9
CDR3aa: CASSFPRGAGASSTDTQYF

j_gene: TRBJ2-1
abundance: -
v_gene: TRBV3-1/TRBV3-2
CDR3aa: CASGFTGTGLHEQFF

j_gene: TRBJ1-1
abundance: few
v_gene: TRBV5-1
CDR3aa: CASSLLGTGNTEAFF

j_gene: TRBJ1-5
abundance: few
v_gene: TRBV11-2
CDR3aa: CASSLRAGQPQHF

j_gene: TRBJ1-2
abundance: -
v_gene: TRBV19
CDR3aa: CASRTPYETGNYGYTF

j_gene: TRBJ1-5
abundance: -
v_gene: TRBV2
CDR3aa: CASSGSTGVGNQPQHF

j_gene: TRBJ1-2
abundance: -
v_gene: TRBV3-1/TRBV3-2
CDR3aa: CASSQGAYGYTF

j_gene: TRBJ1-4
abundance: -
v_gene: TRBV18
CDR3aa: CASSPQGANEKLFF

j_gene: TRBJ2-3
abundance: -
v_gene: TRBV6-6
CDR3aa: CASSYSRGDTQYF

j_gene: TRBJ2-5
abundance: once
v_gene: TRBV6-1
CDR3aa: CASSEDDRGKTQYF

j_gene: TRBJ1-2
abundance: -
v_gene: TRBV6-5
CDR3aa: CASVNRDRSHGYTF

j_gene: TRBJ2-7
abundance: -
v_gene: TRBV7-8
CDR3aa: CASSPGGFTSSYEQYF

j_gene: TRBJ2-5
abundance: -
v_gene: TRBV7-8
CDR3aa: CASSLPRIGDSLLGTQYF

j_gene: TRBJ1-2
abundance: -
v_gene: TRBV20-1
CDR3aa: CSATLDTSYTF

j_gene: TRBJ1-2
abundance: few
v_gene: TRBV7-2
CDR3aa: CASSPSAGLYGYTF

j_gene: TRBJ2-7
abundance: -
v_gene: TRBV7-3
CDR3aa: CASRGAGPTINYEQYF